Ten or more counts support the clone carrying this T cell receptor (beta chain). Antigen specificity is unknown. The read halts 3 residues ahead of the CDR3 end, with the missing end drawn from the germline J gene. The CDR3 consists of 13 residues. The V segment lost 3 bases and the J segment 3 bases; nucleotides outside the gene matches: 2. Germline CDR1 SGHRS, CDR2 YFSETQ. The sample comes from a study of T cell clonality in common variable immunodeficiency. Study-level results: Fewer deletions and N-nucleotide insertions were reportedly seen in common variable immunodeficiency TCR beta sequences.

Assay: immunoSEQ multiplex PCR; the TCRdb copy retains only in-frame clones and omits some. This sample has over 30,000 clones, each found more than once. The CVID group had more than 12 females and approximately 30 males, mean age around 40. All CVID subjects were on immunoglobulin replacement for at least one year. Blood came from CVID subjects not ill and not taking immunomodulatory or immunosuppressive medication. The receptor was isolated from a human donor with common variable immunodeficiency. This chain connects TRBV5-1 to TRBJ1-1; 7 bases are shared with TRBD1. The sample taken for sequencing was peripheral blood mononuclear cells. The CDR3 sequence: CASSSTGDTEAFF. CDR3 bases read: TGCGCCAGCAGCTCCACAGGGGACACTGAA.